This T cell receptor beta chain was recorded in a study of CD4 T cells in relation to SARS-CoV-2 and coronaviruses. In regard to this clone: The target antigen is unknown.

Measured with immunoSEQ multiplex PCR; TCRdb has only the in-frame clones, and not every one. The sample yields under 25,000 clones, about 77% seen once. The unexposed donors gave CD4+ T cells in about 2010-2019, prior to COVID-19. Isolation of CD4+ T cells took place after nine to ten days in culture. Approximately 1.9 million PBMCs per well were cultured with 7.5 to 10 IU/ml IL-2. The CDR3 consists of 12 residues. Trimming removed 5 bases from V and 6 bases from J, with 11 bases in between. Per the germline V gene, CDR1 is LNHDA and CDR2 is SQIVND (reference sequence). The TCR sequence derives from a human donor in good health. The sequenced material came from CD4+ T cells from PBMCs, cultured in vitro. The chain is built from TRBV19 and TRBJ2-7, with D tentatively TRBD1 (5 bases). The CDR3 here is CASSRLTGEQYF. CDR3 coding DNA: TGTGCCAGTAGTCGTCTCACAGGCGAGCAGTACTTC.